The T cell receptor (beta chain) described here comes from a study of ipilimumab plus nivolumab after autologous stem cell transplantation. Starting 14 to 28 days after autologous transplant, ipilimumab 1 mg/kg was given. TCRdb's copy holds only in-frame clones and misses some; the assay was immunoSEQ multiplex PCR. The table has more than 15,000 clones, roughly 84% seen once. This TCR came from a male donor with diffuse large B-cell lymphoma. The source material was PBMCs, sampled in a trial of ipilimumab plus nivolumab as post-transplant consolidation.

The chain's CDR3 is CASSLDRQVGYTF. DNA of the CDR3: TGTGCCAGCAGCTTAGATCGACAGGTCGGCTACACCTTC. V is TRBV11-3 and J is TRBJ1-2, with a weak D call TRBD1 (6 bases). Germline assignment: CDR1 SGHNT and CDR2 YENEEA. Trimming left V 0 bases short and J 8 bases short, with 10 bases between. CDR3 length equals 13 residues.